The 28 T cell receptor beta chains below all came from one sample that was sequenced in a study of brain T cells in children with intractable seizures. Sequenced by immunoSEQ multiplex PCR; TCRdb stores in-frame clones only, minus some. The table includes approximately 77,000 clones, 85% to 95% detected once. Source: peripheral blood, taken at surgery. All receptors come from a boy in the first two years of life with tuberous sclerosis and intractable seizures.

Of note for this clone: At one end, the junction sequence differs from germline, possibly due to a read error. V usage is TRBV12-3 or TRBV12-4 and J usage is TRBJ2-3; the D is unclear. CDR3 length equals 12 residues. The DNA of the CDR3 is TGTGCCAGCAGTTTGAGGTCTGATACACAGTATTTT. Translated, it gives CASSLRSDTQYF.

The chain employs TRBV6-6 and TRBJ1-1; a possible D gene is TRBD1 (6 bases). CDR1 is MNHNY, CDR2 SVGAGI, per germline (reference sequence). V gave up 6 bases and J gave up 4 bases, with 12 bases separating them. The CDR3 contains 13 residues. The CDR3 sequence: CASRTGGRTEAFF. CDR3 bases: TGTGCCAGCAGGACGGGGGGGCGCACTGAAGCTTTCTTT.

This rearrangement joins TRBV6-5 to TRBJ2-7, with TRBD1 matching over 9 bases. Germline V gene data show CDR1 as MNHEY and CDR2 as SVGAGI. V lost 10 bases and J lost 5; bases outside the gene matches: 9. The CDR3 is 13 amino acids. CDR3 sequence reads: CATTKDRGHEQYF. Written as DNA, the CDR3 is TGTGCCACCACCAAGGACAGGGGACACGAGCAGTACTTC.

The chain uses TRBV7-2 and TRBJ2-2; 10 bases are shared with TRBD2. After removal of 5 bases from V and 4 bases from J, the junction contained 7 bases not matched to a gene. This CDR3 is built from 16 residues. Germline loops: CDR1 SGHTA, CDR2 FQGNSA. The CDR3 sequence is CASSTRAGGSTGELFF. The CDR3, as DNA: TGTGCCAGCAGCACTAGAGCGGGGGGGAGCACCGGGGAGCTGTTTTTT.

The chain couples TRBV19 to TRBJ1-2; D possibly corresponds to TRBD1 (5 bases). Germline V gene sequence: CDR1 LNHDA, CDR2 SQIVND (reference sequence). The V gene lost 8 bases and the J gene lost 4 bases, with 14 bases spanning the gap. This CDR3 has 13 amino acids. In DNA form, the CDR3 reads TGTGCCAGTGTACCAGGGTCCGCCTATGGCTACACCTTC. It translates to CASVPGSAYGYTF.

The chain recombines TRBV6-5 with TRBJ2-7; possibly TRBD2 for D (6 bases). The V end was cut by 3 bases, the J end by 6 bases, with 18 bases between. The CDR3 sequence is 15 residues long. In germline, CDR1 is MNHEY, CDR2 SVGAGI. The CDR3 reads CASSYGGVQVSEQYF. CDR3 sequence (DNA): TGTGCCAGCAGTTATGGAGGGGTCCAGGTTAGCGAGCAGTACTTC.

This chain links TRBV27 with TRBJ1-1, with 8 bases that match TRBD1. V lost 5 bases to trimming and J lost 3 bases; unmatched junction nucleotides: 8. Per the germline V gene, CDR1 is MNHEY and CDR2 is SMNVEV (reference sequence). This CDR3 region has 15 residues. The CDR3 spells CASSPQDRVYTEAFF. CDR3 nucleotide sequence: TGTGCCAGCAGTCCACAGGACAGGGTTTACACTGAAGCTTTCTTT.

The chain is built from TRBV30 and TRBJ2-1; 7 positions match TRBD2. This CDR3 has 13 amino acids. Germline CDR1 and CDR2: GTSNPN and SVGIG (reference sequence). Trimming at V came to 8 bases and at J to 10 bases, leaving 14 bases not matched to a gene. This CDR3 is CAAQEGAGREQFF. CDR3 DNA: TGTGCCGCGCAGGAAGGGGCCGGGAGGGAGCAGTTCTTC.

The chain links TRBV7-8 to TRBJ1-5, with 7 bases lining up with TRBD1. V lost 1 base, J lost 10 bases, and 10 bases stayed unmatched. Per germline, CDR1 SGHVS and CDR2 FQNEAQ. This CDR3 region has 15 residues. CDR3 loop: CASSLEDRASLPQHF. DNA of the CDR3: TGTGCCAGCAGCTTAGAAGACAGGGCCTCCCTCCCCCAGCATTTT.

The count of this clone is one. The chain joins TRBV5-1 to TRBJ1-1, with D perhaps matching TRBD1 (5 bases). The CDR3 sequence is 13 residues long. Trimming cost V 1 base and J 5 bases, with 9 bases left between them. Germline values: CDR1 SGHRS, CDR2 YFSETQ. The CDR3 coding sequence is TGCGCCAGCAGCTTGTCACCAGGGACTGAAGCTTTCTTT. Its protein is CASSLSPGTEAFF.

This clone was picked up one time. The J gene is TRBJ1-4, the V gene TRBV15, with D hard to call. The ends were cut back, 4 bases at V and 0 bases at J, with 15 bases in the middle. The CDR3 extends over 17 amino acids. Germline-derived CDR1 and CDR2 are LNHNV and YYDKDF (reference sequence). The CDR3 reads CATSTGRTYATNEKLFF. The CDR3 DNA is TGTGCCACCAGCACCGGTCGAACATATGCAACTAATGAAAAACTGTTTTTT.

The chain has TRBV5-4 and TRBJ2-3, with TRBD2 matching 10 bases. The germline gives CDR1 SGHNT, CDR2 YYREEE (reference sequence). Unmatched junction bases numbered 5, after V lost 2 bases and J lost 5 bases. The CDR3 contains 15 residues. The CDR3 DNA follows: TGTGCCAGCAGCTTCTACTCTAGCGGGGGAGATACGCAGTATTTT. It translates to CASSFYSSGGDTQYF.

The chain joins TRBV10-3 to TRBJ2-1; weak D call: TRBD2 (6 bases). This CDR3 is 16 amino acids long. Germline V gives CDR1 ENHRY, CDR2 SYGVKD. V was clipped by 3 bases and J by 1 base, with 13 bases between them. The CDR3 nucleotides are TGTGCCATCAGTGATCTGGAGGGAGCATCCTACAATGAGCAGTTCTTC. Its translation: CAISDLEGASYNEQFF.

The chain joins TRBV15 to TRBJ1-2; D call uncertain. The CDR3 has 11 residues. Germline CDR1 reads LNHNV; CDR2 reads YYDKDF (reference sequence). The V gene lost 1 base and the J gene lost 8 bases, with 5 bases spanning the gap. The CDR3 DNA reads TGTGCCACCAGCAGAGGCTTAGGCTACACCTTC. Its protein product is CATSRGLGYTF.

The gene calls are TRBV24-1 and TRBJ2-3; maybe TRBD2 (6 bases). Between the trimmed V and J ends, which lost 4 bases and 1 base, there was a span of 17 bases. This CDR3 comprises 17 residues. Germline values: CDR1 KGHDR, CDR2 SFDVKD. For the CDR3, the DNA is TGTGCCACCAGTGACCTAACTAGCCCCGGGGGCACAGATACGCAGTATTTT. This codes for CATSDLTSPGGTDTQYF.

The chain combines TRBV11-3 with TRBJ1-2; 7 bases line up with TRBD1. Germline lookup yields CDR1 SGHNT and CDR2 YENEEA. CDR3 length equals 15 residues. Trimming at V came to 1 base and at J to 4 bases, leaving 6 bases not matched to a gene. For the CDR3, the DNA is TGTGCCAGCAGCTTAGGGAGACAGGGATTCTATGGCTACACCTTC. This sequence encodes CASSLGRQGFYGYTF.

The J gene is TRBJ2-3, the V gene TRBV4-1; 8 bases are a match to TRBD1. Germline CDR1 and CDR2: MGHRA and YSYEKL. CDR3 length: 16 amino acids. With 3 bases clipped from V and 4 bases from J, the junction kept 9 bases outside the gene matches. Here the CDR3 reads CASSHFGQGIADTQYF. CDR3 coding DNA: TGCGCCAGCAGCCATTTCGGACAGGGTATAGCAGATACGCAGTATTTT.

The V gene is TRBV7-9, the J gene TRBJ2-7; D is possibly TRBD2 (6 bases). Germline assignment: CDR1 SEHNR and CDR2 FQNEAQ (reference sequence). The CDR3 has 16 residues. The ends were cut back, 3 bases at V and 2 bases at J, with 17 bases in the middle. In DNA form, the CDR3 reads TGTGCCAGCAGCTTTCCTCCAACTAGCAGGACCTACGAGCAGTACTTC. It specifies CASSFPPTSRTYEQYF.

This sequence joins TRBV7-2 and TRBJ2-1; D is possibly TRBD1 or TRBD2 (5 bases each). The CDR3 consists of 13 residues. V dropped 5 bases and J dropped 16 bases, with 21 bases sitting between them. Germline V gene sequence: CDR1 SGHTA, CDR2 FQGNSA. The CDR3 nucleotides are TGTGCCAGCAGCCTGGGTGCAGGGAACGAGGGATTCTTC. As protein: CASSLGAGNEGFF.

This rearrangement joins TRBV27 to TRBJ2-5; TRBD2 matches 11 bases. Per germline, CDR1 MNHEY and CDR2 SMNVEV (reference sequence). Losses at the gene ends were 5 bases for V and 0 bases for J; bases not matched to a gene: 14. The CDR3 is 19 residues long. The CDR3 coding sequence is TGTGCCAGCAGTCCGGCGGCTAGCGGGGGGCCAGTCAACCAAGAGACCCAGTACTTC. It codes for CASSPAASGGPVNQETQYF.

The CDR3 loop is CASRISGGNYGYTF. CDR3 nucleotide sequence: TGTGCCAGCAGGATTTCAGGCGGGAACTATGGCTACACCTTC. The genes are TRBV27 and TRBJ1-2, with D hard to call. V lost 6 bases and J lost 2, with 13 bases in between. CDR1 and CDR2 from the germline V gene are MNHEY and SMNVEV (reference sequence). The CDR3 is made up of 14 amino acids.

The CDR3 protein is CASSGSMSGTEAFF. Written as DNA, the CDR3 is TGTGCCAGCAGCGGTAGTATGTCGGGGACTGAAGCTTTCTTT. The J gene is TRBJ1-1, the V gene TRBV7-9; D gene unclear. V lost 5 bases to trimming and J lost 5 bases, with 15 bases between them. CDR1 and CDR2 (germline): SEHNR, FQNEAQ (reference sequence). This CDR3 spans 14 amino acids.

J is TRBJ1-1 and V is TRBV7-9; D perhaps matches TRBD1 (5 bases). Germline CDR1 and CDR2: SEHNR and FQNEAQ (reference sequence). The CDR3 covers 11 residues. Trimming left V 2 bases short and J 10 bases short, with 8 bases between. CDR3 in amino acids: CASSLIQGAFF. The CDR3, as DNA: TGTGCCAGCAGCTTAATCCAGGGAGCTTTCTTT.

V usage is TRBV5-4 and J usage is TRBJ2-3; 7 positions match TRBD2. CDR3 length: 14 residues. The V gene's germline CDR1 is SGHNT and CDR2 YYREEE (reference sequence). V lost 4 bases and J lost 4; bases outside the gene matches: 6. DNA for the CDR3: TGTGCCAGCAGCCAACGACTAGCCGCAGATACGCAGTATTTT. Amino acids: CASSQRLAADTQYF.

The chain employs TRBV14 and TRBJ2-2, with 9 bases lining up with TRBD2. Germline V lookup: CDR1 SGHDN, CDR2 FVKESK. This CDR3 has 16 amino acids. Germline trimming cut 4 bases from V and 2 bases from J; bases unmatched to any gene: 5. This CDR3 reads CASSPRLAVNTGELFF. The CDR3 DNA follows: TGTGCCAGCAGCCCAAGACTAGCGGTAAACACCGGGGAGCTGTTTTTT.

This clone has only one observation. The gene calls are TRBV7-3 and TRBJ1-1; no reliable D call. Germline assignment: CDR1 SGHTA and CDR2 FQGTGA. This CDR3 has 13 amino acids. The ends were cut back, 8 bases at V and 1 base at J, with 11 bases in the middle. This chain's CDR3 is CASGDGPNTEAFF. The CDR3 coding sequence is TGTGCCAGCGGCGACGGACCGAACACTGAAGCTTTCTTT.

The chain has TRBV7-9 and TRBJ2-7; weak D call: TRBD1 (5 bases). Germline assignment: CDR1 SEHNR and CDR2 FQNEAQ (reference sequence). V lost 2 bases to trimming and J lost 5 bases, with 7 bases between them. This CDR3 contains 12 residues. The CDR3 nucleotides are TGTGCCAGCAGCTTATTAGGGGACGAGCAGTACTTC. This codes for CASSLLGDEQYF.

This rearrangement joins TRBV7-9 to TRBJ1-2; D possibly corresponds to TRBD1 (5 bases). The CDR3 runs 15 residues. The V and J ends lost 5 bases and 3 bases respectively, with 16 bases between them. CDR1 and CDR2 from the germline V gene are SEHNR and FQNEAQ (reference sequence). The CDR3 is CASSVPGTSYYGYTF. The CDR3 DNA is TGTGCCAGCAGCGTCCCCGGGACGTCTTACTATGGCTACACCTTC.